Listed below are T cell receptor beta chains from one sample, sequenced in a study of shared clonotypes between healthy human individuals. Clones were sequenced by immunoSEQ multiplex PCR, and TCRdb holds only the in-frame ones, with some missing. The sample consists of about 2.5 million clones, around 92% of them appearing once. Sequenced sample: naive CD4+ T cells from PBMCs. The receptors stem from a man between 18 and 29 years old in good health. Some clones in this sample may be carry-over from other donors' samples. The CDR3 runs from the conserved cysteine through the conserved F or W. Each record gives: CDR3 length, clone size, D gene, V gene, J gene, CDR3 protein, CDR3 DNA. D genes are given only for firm matches. Some rows mark clone size as missing; the rest say once, few, many or name a class of expanded clone.

>13|-|-|TRBV11-2|TRBJ1-5
CASSLIENQPQHF
TGTGCCAGCAGCTTGATCGAAAATCAGCCCCAGCATTTT
>17|-|TRBD2|TRBV5-1|TRBJ2-1
CASSFPLPTSGDNEQFF
TGCGCCAGCAGCTTTCCATTACCCACTAGCGGGGACAATGAGCAGTTCTTC
>15|-|-|TRBV5-1|TRBJ2-5
CASSLVNRVSETQYF
TGCGCCAGCAGCTTGGTGAACAGGGTCTCTGAGACCCAGTACTTC
>14|-|TRBD2|TRBV7-7|TRBJ2-1
CASSLAGGYNEQFF
TGTGCCAGCAGCTTAGCGGGAGGGTACAATGAGCAGTTCTTC
>13|-|TRBD1|TRBV9|TRBJ2-5
CASGTGLQETQYF
TGTGCCAGTGGGACAGGGCTACAAGAGACCCAGTACTTC
>13|-|-|TRBV7-3|TRBJ2-2
CASSLWNTGELFF
TGTGCCAGCAGCTTATGGAACACCGGGGAGCTGTTTTTT
>16|-|-|TRBV9|TRBJ1-3
CASSVNPLHSGNTIYF
TGTGCCAGCAGCGTAAACCCCCTGCACTCTGGAAACACCATATATTTT
>15|-|TRBD2|TRBV6-6|TRBJ2-7
CASSQTSGSPYEQYF
TGTGCCAGCAGTCAAACTAGCGGGAGCCCCTACGAGCAGTACTTC
>15|-|TRBD2|TRBV2|TRBJ2-1
CASSVEGLASNEQFF
TGTGCCAGCAGTGTGGAGGGACTAGCAAGCAATGAGCAGTTCTTC
>14|-|-|TRBV30|TRBJ1-1
CAWSVGGLGTEAFF
TGTGCCTGGAGTGTAGGGGGGTTGGGCACTGAAGCTTTCTTT
>14|-|-|TRBV6-5|TRBJ2-7
CASSYQRTSYEQYF
TGTGCCAGCAGTTACCAGCGGACCTCCTACGAGCAGTACTTC
>16|-|-|TRBV27|TRBJ1-4
CASSLSKAATNEKLFF
TGTGCCAGCAGTTTATCGAAGGCAGCAACTAATGAAAAACTGTTTTTT
>19|-|TRBD2|TRBV5-4|TRBJ2-3
CASSLSWGLAGPPTDTQYF
TGTGCCAGCAGCTTGTCGTGGGGACTAGCGGGGCCGCCCACAGATACGCAGTATTTT
>13|-|TRBD1|TRBV5-4|TRBJ2-5
CASSPGQLETQYF
TGTGCCAGCAGCCCGGGACAGTTAGAGACCCAGTACTTC
>14|-|TRBD2|TRBV12-5|TRBJ2-5
CASGLGVAGKTQYF
TGTGCTAGTGGTTTGGGTGTAGCGGGGAAGACCCAGTACTTC
>15|-|-|TRBV7-2|TRBJ2-1
CASSALERSGLSQFF
TGTGCCAGCAGCGCCCTGGAGAGGAGCGGATTGTCGCAGTTCTTC
>18|-|TRBD1|TRBV5-1|TRBJ2-2
CASTPDPSGTGTSGELFF
TGCGCCAGCACCCCAGACCCATCCGGGACAGGCACCTCCGGGGAGCTGTTTTTT
>12|-|-|TRBV30|TRBJ2-7
CAWKGAAYEQYF
TGTGCCTGGAAAGGGGCCGCCTACGAGCAGTACTTC
>13|-|TRBD1|TRBV2|TRBJ1-2
CASRDRGLYGYTF
TGTGCCAGCAGAGACAGGGGGCTTTATGGCTACACCTTC
>15|-|-|TRBV6-5|TRBJ1-5
CASSSHRTDNQPQHF
TGTGCCAGCAGTTCCCACCGGACAGACAATCAGCCCCAGCATTTT
>18|-|TRBD1|TRBV7-8|TRBJ1-1
CASSLVPGQGVLNTEAFF
TGTGCCAGCAGCTTAGTACCGGGACAGGGAGTTTTGAACACTGAAGCTTTCTTT
>14|-|-|TRBV7-9|TRBJ2-7
CASSRPGPSYEQYF
TGTGCCAGCAGCCGGCCGGGTCCCAGCTACGAGCAGTACTTC
>13|-|-|TRBV19|TRBJ2-7
CASRQAGSYEQYF
TGTGCCAGTAGGCAGGCCGGCTCCTACGAGCAGTACTTC
>16|-|TRBD2|TRBV6-5|TRBJ2-3
CASSLALTSAADTQYF
TGTGCCAGCAGTTTGGCCTTAACTAGCGCTGCAGATACGCAGTATTTT
>14|-|-|TRBV28|TRBJ1-1
CASSSGGGIAEAFF
TGTGCCAGCTCCTCTGGGGGGGGCATTGCTGAAGCTTTCTTT
>15|once|TRBD2|TRBV7-2|TRBJ2-4
CASSSGLAGGNIQYF
TGTGCCAGCAGTTCAGGACTAGCGGGAGGGAACATTCAGTACTTC
>15|once|TRBD1|TRBV19|TRBJ1-1
CASSPLQGTNTEAFF
TGTGCCAGTAGTCCCTTACAGGGGACGAACACTGAAGCTTTCTTT
>16|few|TRBD1|TRBV4-2|TRBJ1-2
CASSQKGAQGRGGYTF
TGTGCCAGCAGCCAAAAGGGGGCCCAGGGTCGTGGTGGCTACACCTTC
>12|-|TRBD1|TRBV18|TRBJ2-7
CASSPEGTGGKF
TGTGCCAGCTCACCGGAAGGGACAGGGGGAAAATTC
>14|-|-|TRBV4-1|TRBJ1-5
CASSQGTLNQPQHF
TGCGCCAGCAGCCAAGGGACTTTGAATCAGCCCCAGCATTTT
>16|-|-|TRBV7-2|TRBJ2-1
CASSLAVGSSYNEQFF
TGTGCCAGCAGCTTAGCGGTCGGTAGCTCCTACAATGAGCAGTTCTTC
>11|-|-|TRBV2|TRBJ1-1
CASSERGEAFF
TGTGCCAGCAGTGAACGGGGTGAAGCTTTCTTT
>15|-|-|TRBV7-9|TRBJ1-6
CASSLEHGGESPLHF
TGTGCCAGCAGCTTAGAACACGGGGGAGAGTCACCCCTCCACTTT
>13|-|-|TRBV5-1|TRBJ2-1
CASSLGLYNEQFF
TGCGCCAGCAGCCTGGGACTGTACAATGAGCAGTTCTTC
>13|-|TRBD1|TRBV7-8|TRBJ2-5
CASSRTGLETQYF
TGTGCCAGCAGTCGGACAGGCCTGGAGACCCAGTACTTC
>16|-|TRBD1|TRBV18|TRBJ1-2
CASSPTLRDRDYGYTF
TGTGCCAGCTCACCAACCTTACGGGACAGGGACTATGGCTACACCTTC
>17|-|TRBD2|TRBV28|TRBJ2-7
CASSPGLAGVFDYEQYF
TGTGCCAGCAGCCCCGGACTAGCGGGAGTCTTTGACTACGAGCAGTACTTC
>15|-|-|TRBV7-2|TRBJ2-1
CASSQEGQLPLEQFF
TGTGCCAGCAGCCAGGAGGGACAACTGCCCCTTGAGCAGTTCTTC
>14|-|-|TRBV4-3|TRBJ2-2
CASSQGTGYGELFF
TGCGCCAGCAGCCAAGGTACTGGGTACGGGGAGCTGTTTTTT
>14|-|TRBD1|TRBV7-2|TRBJ2-1
CASSFTGQYNEQFF
TGTGCCAGCAGCTTTACGGGACAGTACAATGAGCAGTTCTTC
>13|-|TRBD1|TRBV6-5|TRBJ2-3
CASSDRDRDTQYF
TGTGCCAGCAGCGACAGGGATAGGGATACGCAGTATTTT
>15|-|-|TRBV7-2|TRBJ1-2
CASSLAAGRNYGYTF
TGTGCCAGCAGCTTAGCGGCAGGGCGTAACTATGGCTACACCTTC
>18|-|TRBD1|TRBV28|TRBJ1-2
CASSLYSLTGGASGGYTF
TGTGCCAGCAGTTTATACTCCTTGACAGGGGGCGCTTCAGGCGGCTACACCTTC
>15|-|TRBD2|TRBV25-1|TRBJ2-7
CASSDVDGRVHEQYF
TGTGCCAGCAGTGACGTCGACGGGAGGGTTCACGAGCAGTACTTC
>13|-|-|TRBV11-3|TRBJ2-1
CASSLTRDNEQFF
TGTGCCAGCAGCTTAACTAGAGACAATGAGCAGTTCTTC
>14|-|-|TRBV27|TRBJ2-2
CASSLKGTTGELFF
TGTGCCAGCAGTTTAAAGGGAACCACCGGGGAGCTGTTTTTT
>15|-|-|TRBV10-2|TRBJ2-1
CASSDRGAAANEQFF
TGCGCCAGCAGTGACCGTGGGGCCGCTGCAAATGAGCAGTTCTTC
>13|few|-|TRBV5-1|TRBJ1-2
CASSLQGDYGYTF
TGCGCCAGCAGCTTACAGGGAGACTATGGCTACACCTTC
>13|-|-|TRBV11-2|TRBJ1-1
CASSFEQGGEAFF
TGTGCCAGCAGCTTTGAGCAGGGTGGCGAAGCTTTCTTT
>15|-|TRBD2|TRBV11-3|TRBJ2-5
CASSLGLAGKETQYF
TGTGCCAGCAGCTTAGGACTAGCGGGTAAAGAGACCCAGTACTTC
>15|-|-|TRBV5-5|TRBJ1-1
CASRSVGGMNTEAFF
TGTGCCAGCAGATCTGTTGGGGGAATGAACACTGAAGCTTTCTTT
>15|-|-|TRBV29-1|TRBJ1-3
CSVRGGLSSGNTIYF
TGCAGCGTTAGAGGGGGGCTGAGCTCTGGAAACACCATATATTTT
>12|-|-|TRBV6-6|TRBJ1-1
CASRTANTEAFF
TGTGCCAGCAGAACAGCAAACACTGAAGCTTTCTTT
>15|-|TRBD2|TRBV27|TRBJ2-7
CASRTQGLAGYEQYF
TGTGCCAGCAGAACACAGGGACTAGCGGGGTACGAGCAGTACTTC
>15|-|-|TRBV7-2|TRBJ2-3
CASSPSGLAGDTQYF
TGTGCCAGCAGCCCATCTGGACTGGCGGGAGATACGCAGTATTTT